Following are 27 T cell receptor beta chains from one sample sequenced in a study of shared clonotypes between healthy human individuals. Assay: immunoSEQ multiplex PCR; the TCRdb copy retains only in-frame clones and omits some. The sample contains roughly 500,000 clones, less than 85% of which appear only once. The sequenced sample consisted of PBMCs. Receptors were obtained from a middle-aged woman in good health. Some clones in this sample may be carry-over from other donors' samples.

The chain has TRBV7-8 and TRBJ1-3; D perhaps matches TRBD1 (5 bases). V lost 3 bases to trimming and J lost 6 bases, with 15 bases between them. The CDR3 sequence is 15 residues long. Germline V lookup: CDR1 SGHVS, CDR2 FQNEAQ. The CDR3 protein is CASSLGRGGINTIYF. Here the CDR3 DNA reads TGTGCCAGCAGCTTGGGACGGGGGGGGATAAACACCATATATTTT. Filled out from reference TRBV7-8 and TRBJ1-3, the complete variable domain reads GAGVSQSPRYKVAKRGQDVALRCDPISGHVSLFWYQQALGQGPEFLTYFQNEAQLDKSGLPSDRFFAERPEGSVSTLKIQRTQQEDSAVYLCASSLGRGGINTIYFGEGSWLTVV.

The chain is built from TRBV5-1 and TRBJ2-1, with D uncertain. From germline, CDR1 is SGHRS and CDR2 YFSETQ. V was trimmed by 2 bases and J by 5 bases, leaving 8 bases between them. The CDR3 is 13 residues long. CDR3 residues: CASSLVPNNEQFF. The CDR3 DNA reads TGCGCCAGCAGCTTAGTCCCGAACAATGAGCAGTTCTTC. The entire variable domain, with the rest obtained from reference TRBV5-1 and TRBJ2-1, is as follows: KAGVTQTPRYLIKTRGQQVTLSCSPISGHRSVSWYQQTPGQGLQFLFEYFSETQRNKGNFPGRFSGRQFSNSRSEMNVSTLELGDSALYLCASSLVPNNEQFFGPGTRLTVL.

This clone was seen only once. The gene calls are TRBV14 and TRBJ2-5, with 10 bases aligning to TRBD1. Germline V gene data show CDR1 as SGHDN and CDR2 as FVKESK. The CDR3 sequence is 17 residues long. Losses at the gene ends were 6 bases for V and 2 bases for J; bases not matched to a gene: 12. This chain's CDR3 is CASSLTWTGGKQETQYF. For the CDR3, the DNA is TGTGCCAGCAGTCTTACTTGGACAGGGGGGAAACAAGAGACCCAGTACTTC.

V is TRBV6-1 and J is TRBJ1-1; D gene ambiguous. Germline values: CDR1 MNHNS, CDR2 SASEGT. Trimming took off 2 bases at V and 1 base at J, with 11 bases between the two ends. There are 15 residues in the CDR3. CDR3 sequence (DNA): TGTGCCAGCAGTGAACCCTTCGGCAGGAACACTGAAGCTTTCTTT. Protein sequence: CASSEPFGRNTEAFF.

This chain connects TRBV10-2 to TRBJ2-7; D is unresolved. Germline V CDR1 and CDR2: WSHSY, SAAADI. Trimming pared 4 bases from V and 2 bases from J, leaving 12 bases between. The CDR3 is 14 residues long. The CDR3 sequence is CASSALRVPYEQYF. CDR3 DNA: TGCGCCAGCAGTGCTTTAAGGGTCCCCTACGAGCAGTACTTC.

This rearrangement joins TRBV27 to TRBJ2-1; 7 bases align to TRBD2. Trimming removed 0 bases from V and 2 bases from J; junction bases left unmatched: 7. Germline CDR1 reads MNHEY; CDR2 reads SMNVEV (reference sequence). This CDR3 has 17 residues. The CDR3 region has the DNA TGTGCCAGCAGTTTATCCGGGACTACTGGGGCCTACAATGAGCAGTTCTTC. As protein: CASSLSGTTGAYNEQFF.

The chain couples TRBV28 to TRBJ2-7; 14 bases fit TRBD2. The V gene's germline CDR1 is MDHEN and CDR2 SYDVKM. This CDR3 region has 14 residues. With V trimmed by 5 bases and J by 7 bases, 4 bases remained unmatched. The CDR3 coding sequence is TGTGCCAGCAGTCGACTAGCGGGAGGGGGAGAGCAGTACTTC. It codes for CASSRLAGGGEQYF.

The chain has TRBV15 and TRBJ2-7; 8 bases are a match to TRBD1. CDR1 and CDR2 (germline): LNHNV, YYDKDF (reference sequence). The junction had 3 bases not matched to a gene; V was cut back by 0 bases and J by 2 bases. The CDR3 runs to 15 residues. CDR3 DNA sequence: TGTGCCACCAGCAGAGATAAGGACAGGGCCTACGAGCAGTACTTC. It is translated as CATSRDKDRAYEQYF.

This clone was counted between two and nine times. The chain recombines TRBV30 with TRBJ1-1; D call uncertain. The V gene's germline CDR1 is GTSNPN and CDR2 SVGIG (reference sequence). The CDR3 is made up of 13 amino acids. Trimming stripped 1 base from V and 3 bases from J, with 9 bases between. The CDR3 sequence is CAWSERGDTEAFF. DNA of the CDR3: TGTGCCTGGAGTGAGCGAGGCGACACTGAAGCTTTCTTT. The variable domain in full, completed from reference TRBV30 and TRBJ1-1, reads SQTIHQWPATLVQPVGSPLSLECTVEGTSNPNLYWYRQAAGRGLQLLFYSVGIGQISSEVPQNLSASRPQDRQFILSSKKLLLSDSGFYLCAWSERGDTEAFFGQGTRLTVV.

This chain connects TRBV7-2 to TRBJ2-3, with D possibly called TRBD1 or TRBD2 (5 bases each). Deletions cut 6 bases from V and 2 bases from J, with 12 bases between. Per the germline V gene, CDR1 is SGHTA and CDR2 is FQGNSA. The CDR3 extends over 14 amino acids. The chain's CDR3 is CASSRDRHTDTQYF. The CDR3 bases are TGTGCCAGCAGTAGGGACCGACACACAGATACGCAGTATTTT.

Notes on this clone: The same CDR3 arises from other DNA sequences in this sample as well. The rearrangement joins TRBV5-1 to TRBJ2-7; D call uncertain. Per germline, CDR1 SGHRS and CDR2 YFSETQ. Trimming cost V 2 bases and J 2 bases, with 8 bases left between them. The CDR3 extends over 13 amino acids. DNA of the CDR3: TGCGCCAGCAGCTTCGGCAGTCCCTACGAGCAGTACTTC. Its translation is CASSFGSPYEQYF. Full variable domain (remainder filled in from reference TRBV5-1 and TRBJ2-7): KAGVTQTPRYLIKTRGQQVTLSCSPISGHRSVSWYQQTPGQGLQFLFEYFSETQRNKGNFPGRFSGRQFSNSRSEMNVSTLELGDSALYLCASSFGSPYEQYFGPGTRLTVT.

This sequence joins TRBV6-5 and TRBJ2-7; 9 bases match TRBD1. J was trimmed by 4 bases and V by 6 bases; bases with no gene match: 7. Germline loops: CDR1 MNHEY, CDR2 SVGAGI. CDR3 length equals 14 residues. CDR3 sequence reads: CASSRGQGGYEQYF. CDR3 DNA sequence: TGTGCCAGCAGCCGGGGACAGGGCGGGTACGAGCAGTACTTC.

The gene calls are TRBV27 and TRBJ2-1, with D possibly being TRBD1 (5 bases). V was cut by 5 bases and J by 4 bases, with 15 bases left in between. In germline, CDR1 is MNHEY, CDR2 SMNVEV (reference sequence). This CDR3 region has 15 residues. In nucleotides, the CDR3 is TGTGCCAGCAGTCCCCGAAGACAGTCTTACAATGAGCAGTTCTTC. As protein: CASSPRRQSYNEQFF.

The chain combines TRBV19 with TRBJ2-7; 9 bases are a match to TRBD1. The J segment lost 2 bases and the V segment lost 5 bases, leaving 10 bases of the junction unmatched. The CDR3 loop spans 16 amino acids. The germline V gene encodes CDR1 LNHDA and CDR2 SQIVND (reference sequence). CDR3 sequence (DNA): TGTGCCAGTAGTGCCCTCGGGGGGACAGGGACCTACGAGCAGTACTTC. It specifies CASSALGGTGTYEQYF. The variable domain in full, with the rest retrieved from reference TRBV19 and TRBJ2-7, is DGGITQSPKYLFRKEGQNVTLSCEQNLNHDAMYWYRQDPGQGLRLIYYSQIVNDFQKGDIAEGYSVSREKKESFPLTVTSAQKNPTAFYLCASSALGGTGTYEQYFGPGTRLTVT.

V gene TRBV7-9 combines with J gene TRBJ2-1; 9 positions agree with TRBD2. There are 18 residues in the CDR3. The germline V gene encodes CDR1 SEHNR and CDR2 FQNEAQ (reference sequence). Germline trimming cut 0 bases from V and 0 bases from J; bases unmatched to any gene: 6. The CDR3 region is CASSLASGGGSSYNEQFF. The CDR3 DNA reads TGTGCCAGCAGCTTAGCTAGCGGGGGAGGGAGCTCCTACAATGAGCAGTTCTTC.

V is TRBV7-3 and J is TRBJ2-1, with D maybe TRBD2 (8 bases). This CDR3 contains 14 residues. V lost 6 bases, J lost 9 bases, and 18 bases lay in between. Germline V gene lookup returns CDR1 SGHTA and CDR2 FQGTGA. CDR3 nucleotides: TGTGCCAGCAGTTCCGACAGGGCGGGGGGTGAGCAGTTCTTC. This gives the protein CASSSDRAGGEQFF.

The rearrangement uses TRBV2 and TRBJ1-2; D is ambiguous. This CDR3 is built from 12 residues. Trimming took 4 bases from V and 11 from J, leaving 14 bases between them. CDR1 and CDR2 (germline): SNHLY, FYNNEI. The DNA of the CDR3 is TGTGCCAGCAGTGGAGGACCCGCGCCGTACACCTTC. This codes for CASSGGPAPYTF. Based on the CDR3 plus reference TRBV2 and TRBJ1-2, the full variable domain is EPEVTQTPSHQVTQMGQEVILRCVPISNHLYFYWYRQILGQKVEFLVSFYNNEISEKSEIFDDQFSVERPDGSNFTLKIRSTKLEDSAMYFCASSGGPAPYTFGSGTRLTVV.

The chain uses TRBV4-1 and TRBJ1-1, with D possibly matching TRBD1 (6 bases). The germline CDR1 and CDR2 sequences are MGHRA and YSYEKL. Trimming took off 1 base at V and 11 bases at J, with 20 bases between the two ends. The CDR3 has 15 amino acids. CDR3 nucleotide sequence: TGCGCCAGCAGCCAAGGCCTCGGGGGGCCAGGCACGGCTTTCTTT. Amino acid sequence: CASSQGLGGPGTAFF.

This chain connects TRBV18 to TRBJ2-5, with D perhaps matching TRBD2 (6 bases). CDR1 is KGHSH and CDR2 is LQKENI in the germline V gene. This CDR3 comprises 13 residues. Deletions cut 4 bases from V and 0 bases from J, with 6 bases between. The CDR3 loop reads CASSRGDQETQYF. CDR3 coding DNA: TGTGCCAGCTCACGGGGGGACCAAGAGACCCAGTACTTC.

CDR3 nucleotide sequence: TGCGCCAGCAGCACAGGACCAGCCACATCTAATGAAAAACTGTTTTTT. Its translation: CASSTGPATSNEKLFF. This chain uses TRBV5-1 with TRBJ1-4; perhaps TRBD1 as D (5 bases). Deletions cut 4 bases from V and 3 bases from J, with 16 bases between. CDR3 length: 16 residues. Germline assignment: CDR1 SGHRS and CDR2 YFSETQ.

The V and J genes are TRBV28 and TRBJ1-4; 7 nucleotides align to TRBD1. This CDR3 comprises 15 residues. CDR1 is MDHEN, CDR2 SYDVKM, per germline. The J segment lost 3 bases and the V segment lost 5 bases, leaving 6 bases of the junction unmatched. The CDR3 region has the DNA TGTGCCAGCAGTCTCCCAGGGACAGCTAATGAAAAACTGTTTTTT. Its protein is CASSLPGTANEKLFF. Looking up the rest from reference TRBV28 and TRBJ1-4 gives the full variable domain: DVKVTQSSRYLVKRTGEKVFLECVQDMDHENMFWYRQDPGLGLRLIYFSYDVKMKEKGDIPEGYSVSREKKERFSLILESASTNQTSMYLCASSLPGTANEKLFFGSGTQLSVL.

This clone is a singleton in its sample. This chain connects TRBV10-2 to TRBJ2-1; TRBD2 aligns across 11 bases. V trimming: 8 bases; J trimming: 7 bases; junction bases outside the gene matches: 7. Germline CDR1 and CDR2: WSHSY and SAAADI. This CDR3 is built from 14 residues. The CDR3 DNA is TGCGCCAGCGCCCTAGCGGGAGGAGCGAATGAGCAGTTCTTC. Residues: CASALAGGANEQFF.

V gene TRBV7-2 combines with J gene TRBJ1-3; TRBD1 aligns across 11 bases. With 3 bases clipped from V and 0 bases from J, the junction kept 7 bases outside the gene matches. From germline, CDR1 is SGHTA and CDR2 FQGNSA. CDR3 length: 18 residues. CDR3 in DNA: TGTGCCAGCAGCTTGTATGGGACAGGGGGTATCTCTGGAAACACCATATATTTT. Its translation: CASSLYGTGGISGNTIYF. Full variable domain (outside the CDR3, taken from reference TRBV7-2 and TRBJ1-3): GAGVSQSPSNKVTEKGKDVELRCDPISGHTALYWYRQSLGQGLEFLIYFQGNSAPDKSGLPSDRFSAERTGGSVSTLTIQRTQQEDSAVYLCASSLYGTGGISGNTIYFGEGSWLTVV.

The chain has TRBV28 and TRBJ1-2; 8 bases match TRBD1. This CDR3 contains 14 residues. J gave up 4 bases and V 4 bases, and 5 bases lay outside the gene matches. Per the germline V gene, CDR1 is MDHEN and CDR2 is SYDVKM. CDR3 protein: CASSWGQAGYGYTF. CDR3 DNA sequence: TGTGCCAGCAGTTGGGGACAGGCGGGCTATGGCTACACCTTC.

This chain joins TRBV7-9 and TRBJ1-3; no clear D gene. In germline, CDR1 is SEHNR, CDR2 FQNEAQ (reference sequence). V was cut by 5 bases and J by 0 bases, with 14 bases left in between. This CDR3 comprises 16 residues. The DNA for the CDR3 is TGTGCCAGCAGCCCGTGGGGTGCGAGCTCTGGAAACACCATATATTTT. Amino acid sequence: CASSPWGASSGNTIYF.

V usage is TRBV7-2 and J usage is TRBJ1-5; no clear D. Germline CDR1 and CDR2: SGHTA and FQGNSA. The CDR3 is made up of 15 amino acids. V was clipped by 2 bases and J by 0 bases, with 8 bases between them. The CDR3: CASSLKFISNQPQHF. The CDR3 DNA reads TGTGCCAGCAGCTTAAAGTTTATTAGCAATCAGCCCCAGCATTTT.

J is TRBJ2-2 and V is TRBV7-3; TRBD2 agrees at 8 bases. V trimming: 3 bases; J trimming: 6 bases; junction bases outside the gene matches: 6. Germline V gene sequence: CDR1 SGHTA, CDR2 FQGTGA. The CDR3 totals 15 residues. DNA of the CDR3: TGTGCCAGCAGCTTCTCCGCGGGGGGCGCCGGGGAGCTGTTTTTT. Amino acids: CASSFSAGGAGELFF.